This TCR beta chain was recovered during a study of blood T cell repertoires in COVID-19. Study background: The origin of the acute and convalescent COVID-19 samples was the United States, Italy and Spain. In each case, the material was cDNA or gDNA derived from T cells, B-cell-depleted T cells, or PBMCs.

Patients in Seattle were enrolled during active infection, then followed longitudinally. Profiled with immunoSEQ multiplex PCR; TCRdb holds only in-frame clones, not every one. Seen here are 200,000 to 250,000 clones, 70% to 85% observed once, and the top ten hold about 7.8%. The receptor was derived from a woman of 80 years or more with COVID-19, enrolled during active disease. Sequencing was done on a sample of peripheral blood.

The CDR3 DNA is TGTGCCAGCAGCCTGGGTAACTACAATGAGCAGTTCTTC. Its protein product is CASSLGNYNEQFF. J is TRBJ2-1 and V is TRBV5-8; D remains ambiguous. The CDR3 totals 13 residues. Looked up from germline, CDR1 is SGHTS and CDR2 is YDEGEE. Trimming removed 4 bases at V and 3 bases at J, with 8 bases between. Complete variable domain (other parts from reference TRBV5-8 and TRBJ2-1): EAGVTQSPTHLIKTRGQQATLRCSPISGHTSVYWYQQALGLGLQFLLWYDEGEERNRGNFPPRFSGRQFPNYSSELNVNALELEDSALYLCASSLGNYNEQFFGPGTRLTVL.